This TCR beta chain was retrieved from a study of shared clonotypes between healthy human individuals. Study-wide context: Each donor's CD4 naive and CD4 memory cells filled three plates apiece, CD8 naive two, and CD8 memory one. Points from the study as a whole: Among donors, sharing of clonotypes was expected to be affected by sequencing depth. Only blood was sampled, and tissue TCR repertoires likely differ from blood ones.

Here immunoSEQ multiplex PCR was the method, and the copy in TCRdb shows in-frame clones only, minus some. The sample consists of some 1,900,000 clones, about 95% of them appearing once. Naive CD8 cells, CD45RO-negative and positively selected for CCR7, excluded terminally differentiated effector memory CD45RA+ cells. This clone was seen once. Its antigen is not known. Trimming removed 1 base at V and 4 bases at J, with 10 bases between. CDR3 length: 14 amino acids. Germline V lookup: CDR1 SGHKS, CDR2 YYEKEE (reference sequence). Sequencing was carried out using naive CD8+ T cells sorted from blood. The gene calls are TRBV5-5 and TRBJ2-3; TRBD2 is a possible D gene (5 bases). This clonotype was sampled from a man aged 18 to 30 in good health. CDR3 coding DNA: TGTGCCAGCAGCTTGTTTGGAGCGGCAGATACGCAGTATTTT. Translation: CASSLFGAADTQYF. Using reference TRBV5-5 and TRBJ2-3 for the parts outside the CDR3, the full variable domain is DAGVTQSPTHLIKTRGQQVTLRCSPISGHKSVSWYQQVLGQGPQFIFQYYEKEERGRGNFPDRFSARQFPNYSSELNVNALLLGDSALYLCASSLFGAADTQYFGPGTRLTVL.